Given below is one TCR beta chain in context. What it recognizes is unknown. Expressed TCRB transcripts were sequenced, since all the RNA that had been isolated was reverse transcribed. The assay was immunoSEQ multiplex PCR, and TCRdb's table has in-frame clones only and misses some. This sample carries 130,000 to 150,000 clones, about 13% of them seen once, and the ten largest clones take approximately 1.3%. The data were taken from a study of beta chain features in type 1 diabetes. Notes on the study in general: People with Type 1 diabetes carried modestly yet significantly shorter TCRB CDR3s in all four CD4+ subsets. For TCRB rearrangement, an influence of HLA type remained unresolved here. Type 1 diabetes patients had fewer VDJ junction insertions and more deletions.

A single heparinised blood sample, averaging approximately 0.12 L, was obtained per donor. Purity (above 98%) was reached by all sorted populations. This CDR3 is built from 13 residues. Trimming pared 4 bases from V and 6 bases from J, leaving 12 bases between. CDR1 is SGHTA, CDR2 FQGTGA, per germline. This chain joins TRBV7-3 and TRBJ1-1; D gene uncertain. The sequenced material came from central memory CD4+ T cells from blood. The TCR was taken from a man in his late teens or twenties with type 1 diabetes. CDR3: CASSSRAGAEAFF. DNA of the CDR3: TGTGCCAGCAGCTCCCGGGCCGGCGCTGAAGCTTTCTTT.